Here is one TCR beta chain with its context. Data came from immunoSEQ multiplex PCR; TCRdb stores just in-frame clones and leaves some out. The table shows tens of thousands of clones, with about 87% occurring only once. This specimen belongs to a study of T cell changes during pregnancy in multiple sclerosis. The CDR3 totals 14 residues. V was cut by 3 bases and J by 6 bases, with 14 bases left in between. The germline V gene encodes CDR1 SEHNR and CDR2 FQNEAQ (reference sequence). The receptor's source is a female donor with multiple sclerosis, enrolled in a pregnancy study. The chain has TRBV7-9 and TRBJ1-2, with a weak D call TRBD1 (6 bases). The input for sequencing was CD4+ T cells from peripheral blood mononuclear cells, taken in the first trimester of pregnancy. CDR3 in amino acids: CASSFGGRGHGYTF. The CDR3 nucleotides are TGTGCCAGCAGCTTTGGGGGCAGGGGCCATGGCTACACCTTC.